This T cell receptor beta chain is from a study of T cells after posttransplantation cyclophosphamide. The study, taken as a whole, reports: Tissue-infiltrating T cells from skin or gut overlapped little with blood T cells.

TCRdb's copy holds only in-frame clones and misses some; the assay was immunoSEQ multiplex PCR. The sample is made up of tens of thousands of clones, none counted only once. Ten or more counts support this clone. As yet, its antigen is unknown. CDR1 MDHEN and CDR2 SYDVKM come from the germline V gene. This CDR3 region has 13 residues. Trimming stripped 7 bases from V and 4 bases from J, with 13 bases between. V is TRBV28 and J is TRBJ1-1, with D possibly matching TRBD1 (5 bases). Specimen: PBMCs. This clonotype was sampled from a woman between 55 and 75 years old in good health, CMV-negative, and a related stem cell transplant donor. The DNA of the CDR3 is TGTGCCAGCATCGGGGGGAGTCCCACTGAAGCTTTCTTT. Amino acids: CASIGGSPTEAFF.